Sequencing of this TCR beta chain was carried out in a study of CD8 T cells in Susac syndrome. Study-level background: When blood was collected, patients with Susac syndrome were therapy-naive, were taking corticosteroids, or were receiving intravenous immunoglobulin alone. Study-level findings and limits: The study recognized that the number of individuals in its TCR sequencing and HLA analysis was relatively small.

The germline CDR1 and CDR2 sequences are DFQATT and SNEGSKA (reference sequence). The CDR3 is made up of 12 amino acids. Trimming took off 6 bases at V and 7 bases at J, with 13 bases between the two ends. Comment on this clonotype: Antigen specificity is unknown.

The T cells that were sequenced for TCR beta were CD8+ and CD4+ cells from blood. RNA, at about 0.45 to 1 ug, was reverse transcribed with random hexamers. TCR beta CDR3 was amplified by immunoSEQ multiplex PCR. This amplification extended across 54 Vbeta and 13 Jbeta segments. Via MiXCR, TCRdb re-called the immunoSEQ multiplex PCR reads, giving one row per CDR3 protein. The sample contains roughly 140,000 distinct CDR3 sequences, 95% of which appear only once. This chain joins TRBV20-1 and TRBJ2-1; D uncertain. The clonotype comes from a human donor with Susac syndrome. The material sequenced was CD4+ T cells from PBMCs. The CDR3, as DNA: TGCAGTGCGCCGAAAAAGTGGAATGAGCAGTTCTTC. This sequence encodes CSAPKKWNEQFF.